A single sample is the source of the 27 T cell receptor beta chains below, sequenced in a study of tumor-infiltrating lymphocytes in primary liver carcinoma. Unsorted whole blood yielded blood RNA, and germline DNA was extracted as well. The researchers produced TCR beta cDNA from around 0.5 ug total RNA with a constant-region primer. Investigators got TCR beta libraries out of three nested multiplex PCR rounds, done with slightly modified ARM-PCR. PCR rounds one and two used TRBV1-TRBV30 forward primers with a C-beta reverse primer for about 11 cycles each. TCRdb used MiXCR to reprocess the multiplex PCR reads, holding one entry per CDR3 protein. Of approximately 300,000 distinct CDR3 sequences in the sample, 65% were seen once. Sample: peripheral blood. These receptors came from a man aged 40-55 years with primary liver carcinoma and hepatitis B virus infection.

With respect to this clonotype: The final CDR3 position lacks the conserved phenylalanine or tryptophan, pointing to a likely read error. The chain joins TRBV6-1 to TRBJ1-1; D might be TRBD1 (6 bases). This CDR3 has 14 amino acids. Looked up from germline, CDR1 is MNHNS and CDR2 is SASEGT. V was cut by 11 bases and J by 1 base, with 17 bases left in between. The CDR3 nucleotides are TGTGCCGGCACTACACAGGGCGGGAACACTGAAGCTTTCCTT. This encodes CAGTTQGGNTEAFL.

This clonotype has a count of ten or more. The chain uses TRBV6-1 and TRBJ2-5, with 10 bases lining up with TRBD2. V shed 8 bases and J 4 bases; nucleotides not matched to a gene: 7. The CDR3 spans 14 residues. Germline V CDR1 and CDR2: MNHNS, SASEGT. The CDR3 DNA follows: TGTGCCAGCCGGTGGGGGACTAGCGTAGAGACCCAGTACTTC. Its translation is CASRWGTSVETQYF.

The chain uses TRBV5-1 and TRBJ1-1, with 7 bases matching TRBD1. Germline V gives CDR1 SGHRS, CDR2 YFSETQ. The CDR3 is 15 residues long. The ends lost 6 bases at V and 5 bases at J; junction bases unmatched: 13. CDR3 sequence: CASKQGPRAETEAFF. Written as DNA, the CDR3 is TGCGCCAGCAAACAGGGGCCGCGGGCCGAGACTGAAGCTTTCTTT.

This clonotype was found once. One base away lies a much larger clone, so this may be a sequencing read error. The chain joins TRBV5-4 to TRBJ2-1; D ambiguous. The length of the CDR3 is 15 residues. Germline-derived CDR1 and CDR2 are SGHNT and YYREEE (reference sequence). CDR3 DNA: TGTGCCAGCGGGGAAGGCGGCCCTTCCTACAATGGGCAGTTCTTC. As protein: CASGEGGPSYNGQFF.

The gene calls are TRBV5-1 and TRBJ2-5; no clear D. CDR1 and CDR2 (germline): SGHRS, YFSETQ. This CDR3 is built from 14 residues. V was shortened by 3 bases and J by 4 bases, with 13 bases between the two germline ends. CDR3 protein: CASSWGESRETQYF. The CDR3 bases are TGCGCCAGCAGCTGGGGTGAATCCCGAGAGACCCAGTACTTC.

The rearrangement links TRBV4-1 to TRBJ2-7, with D tentatively TRBD2 (7 bases). The CDR3 runs 15 residues. Germline V CDR1 and CDR2: MGHRA, YSYEKL. Trimming left V 0 bases short and J 4 bases short, with 13 bases between. CDR3 sequence reads: CASSQEGGQGYEQYF. CDR3 DNA sequence: TGCGCCAGCAGCCAAGAGGGGGGGCAGGGGTACGAGCAGTACTTC.

Of note for this clonotype: The junction departs from germline at one end; a sequencing error may be responsible. The chain is built from TRBV6-1 and TRBJ2-7; D possibly uses TRBD1 or TRBD2 (5 bases each). CDR1 and CDR2 from the germline V gene are MNHNS and SASEGT. The CDR3 length is 15 residues. The CDR3 is CASSEAPGPGYVQYF. CDR3 bases: TGTGCCAGCAGTGAAGCGCCGGGACCAGGCTACGTGCAGTACTTC.

With respect to this clonotype: The conserved closing phenylalanine or tryptophan is absent in this CDR3, likely reflecting a read error. The chain has TRBV11-2 and TRBJ2-3; TRBD2 matches 9 bases. In germline, CDR1 is SGHAT, CDR2 FQNNGV. The CDR3 loop spans 16 amino acids. CDR3: CASSFLSGRFGDMQYY. In DNA form, the CDR3 reads TGTGCCAGCAGCTTTCTTAGCGGGAGATTCGGAGATATGCAGTATTAT.

This chain links TRBV6-5 with TRBJ2-1; D not certain. Trimming took 1 base from V and 8 from J, leaving 15 bases between them. This CDR3 contains 15 residues. CDR1 is MNHEY and CDR2 is SVGAGI in the germline V gene. CDR3 residues: CASSYLGPEYDEQFF. DNA for the CDR3: TGTGCCAGCAGTTACTTAGGACCGGAATACGATGAGCAGTTCTTC.

Comment on this clonotype: Compared with germline, one end of the junction differs, possibly owing to a read error. V is TRBV10-3 and J is TRBJ2-6; a possible D gene is TRBD1 (5 bases). CDR1 ENHRY and CDR2 SYGVKD come from the germline V gene. This CDR3 spans 12 amino acids. CDR3 sequence reads: CAISLGANALTF. CDR3 sequence (DNA): TGTGCCATCTCCCTTGGGGCCAACGCCCTGACTTTC.

This clonotype is a singleton in its sample. The chain recombines TRBV7-3 with TRBJ1-1; possibly TRBD1 for D (6 bases). CDR1 and CDR2 (germline): SGHTA, FQGTGA. Between the trimmed V and J ends, which lost 5 bases and 4 bases, there was a span of 11 bases. The CDR3 runs to 13 residues. CDR3 loop: CASSTQQGTEAFF. The CDR3 nucleotides read TGTGCCAGCAGCACTCAACAGGGCACTGAAGCTTTCTTT.

Points on this clonotype: One end of the junction is discordant with germline, which a read error may explain. The V and J genes are TRBV29-1 and TRBJ2-1; 11 positions match TRBD2. Germline V lookup: CDR1 SQVTM, CDR2 ANQGSEA. The CDR3 sequence is 15 residues long. CDR3 amino acids: CSVRSSGRLHNEQLF. The DNA of the CDR3 is TGCAGCGTTCGCTCTAGCGGGAGGCTCCACAATGAGCAGTTATTC.

The rearrangement uses TRBV5-1 and TRBJ2-7, with a weak D call TRBD2 (6 bases). There are 15 residues in the CDR3. V was cut by 0 bases and J by 5 bases, with 15 bases left in between. CDR1 SGHRS and CDR2 YFSETQ come from the germline V gene. The CDR3 region has the DNA TGCGCCAGCAGCTTGGCGGGAGACATGGGCCACGAGCAGTACTTC. Translation: CASSLAGDMGHEQYF. The complete variable domain, with remaining parts taken from reference TRBV5-1 and TRBJ2-7, reads KAGVTQTPRYLIKTRGQQVTLSCSPISGHRSVSWYQQTPGQGLQFLFEYFSETQRNKGNFPGRFSGRQFSNSRSEMNVSTLELGDSALYLCASSLAGDMGHEQYFGPGTRLTVT.

In the case of this clonotype: This may stem from a read error, because a much larger clone lies one nucleotide away. The rearrangement joins TRBV12-3 or TRBV12-4 to TRBJ2-5; 13 bases are a match to TRBD2. The junction had 15 bases not matched to a gene; V was cut back by 5 bases and J by 9 bases. This CDR3 contains 17 residues. The CDR3: CASSLRTSGSRREAQYF. The DNA of the CDR3 is TGTGCCAGCAGTCTAAGGACTAGCGGGAGCCGGCGGGAGGCCCAGTACTTC.

About this clonotype itself: Its ends do not fully match the called genes, so a read error is possible. The chain joins TRBV29-1 to TRBJ2-1; TRBD2 aligns across 8 bases. The CDR3 length is 15 residues. CDR1 is SQVTM, CDR2 ANQGSEA, per germline. The CDR3 coding sequence is TGTAGCGTATCCGGTTGGGCGGGAGGTAGGAATGAGCAGTTCTTC. It is translated as CSVSGWAGGRNEQFF.

This clonotype was detected many times. The chain combines TRBV11-2 with TRBJ2-7, with D possibly matching TRBD2 (6 bases). CDR1 is SGHAT and CDR2 is FQNNGV in the germline V gene. V was pared by 1 base and J by 3 bases, with 10 bases between. The CDR3 totals 14 residues. CDR3 DNA sequence: TGTGCCAGCAGCTTAGCTACGGGGGACTACGAGCAGTACTTC. Translating gives CASSLATGDYEQYF.

On this clonotype: Given a much more abundant clone one base away, this may be a read error. The chain couples TRBV5-6 to TRBJ1-1; D is undetermined. Germline V gene sequence: CDR1 SGHDT, CDR2 YYEEEE. Trimming left V 4 bases short and J 5 bases short, with 18 bases between. The CDR3 is 15 residues long. The CDR3 loop is CASSVPGPIMTEAFF. In nucleotides, the CDR3 is TGTGCCAGCAGCGTTCCCGGGCCAATAATGACTGAAGCTTTCTTT.

This clonotype appeared a few times. A read error may explain this, as a much larger clone is one base away. The genes are TRBV29-1 and TRBJ2-1; 7 nucleotides align to TRBD2. The germline CDR1 and CDR2 sequences are SQVTM and ANQGSEA. This CDR3 is 14 amino acids long. J was trimmed by 4 bases and V by 2 bases; bases with no gene match: 5. In DNA, the CDR3 is TGCAGCGTTGAACAGGACGGGGGGTACAATGAGCAGTTCTTC. Translation gives CSVEQDGGYNEQFF.

This clonotype was observed a handful of times. This rearrangement joins TRBV11-3 to TRBJ2-5, with 8 bases identical to TRBD1. V lost 5 bases, J lost 5 bases, and 4 bases stayed unmatched. The CDR3 length is 13 residues. The germline CDR1 and CDR2 sequences are SGHNT and YENEEA. Here the CDR3 DNA reads TGTGCCAGCAGCCGAGACAGGGGTGAGACCCAGTACTTC. Its translation: CASSRDRGETQYF.

Details on this clonotype: As the CDR3 is not closed by the conserved phenylalanine or tryptophan, this likely results from a read error. This chain uses TRBV5-4 with TRBJ2-5; D possibly matches TRBD1 or TRBD2 (5 bases each). Germline V lookup: CDR1 SGHNT, CDR2 YYREEE (reference sequence). The CDR3 is 15 amino acids. CDR3 sequence (DNA): TGCGCCAGCAGCTTGAACGGGGACGGCCAAGAGACCCAGTACATC. This gives the protein CASSLNGDGQETQYI.

With respect to this clonotype: Possible read error: a much larger clone is one base away. CDR3 residues: CASSQGSSSYNDQFF. DNA for the CDR3: TGTGCCAGCAGCCAAGGGTCGAGCTCCTACAATGATCAGTTCTTC. The chain links TRBV4-2 to TRBJ2-1; D unclear. The CDR3 is 15 amino acids. The germline CDR1 and CDR2 sequences are LGHNA and YNFKEQ.

The sample holds a few counts of this clonotype. V gene TRBV14 combines with J gene TRBJ1-1; D is unresolved. Trimming stripped 1 base from V and 0 bases from J, with 9 bases between. The germline V gene encodes CDR1 SGHDN and CDR2 FVKESK. The CDR3 loop spans 15 amino acids. DNA for the CDR3: TGTGCCAGCAGCCAAGTCTTCTCGATGAACACTGAAGCTTTCTTT. Encoded protein: CASSQVFSMNTEAFF. The complete variable domain, with remaining parts taken from reference TRBV14 and TRBJ1-1, reads EAGVTQFPSHSVIEKGQTVTLRCDPISGHDNLYWYRRVMGKEIKFLLHFVKESKQDESGMPNNRFLAERTGGTYSTLKVQPAELEDSGVYFCASSQVFSMNTEAFFGQGTRLTVV.

This clonotype was seen a single time. Lacking the conserved final phenylalanine or tryptophan, this CDR3 likely reflects a read error. The gene calls are TRBV6-5 and TRBJ2-1; 7 bases map to TRBD2. CDR1 is MNHEY, CDR2 SVGAGI, per germline. This CDR3 contains 16 residues. Losses at the gene ends were 0 bases for V and 6 bases for J; bases not matched to a gene: 8. As DNA, the CDR3 is TGTGCCAGCAGTTACTCCGGTGGGAGGGCCTTCAATGAGCAGTTCATC. It specifies CASSYSGGRAFNEQFI.

This clonotype occurred once. At one boundary the junction diverges from the germline segment, which might be a read error. The chain has TRBV6-6 and TRBJ1-1; D might be TRBD1 (6 bases). Germline assignment: CDR1 MNHNY and CDR2 SVGAGI (reference sequence). This CDR3 comprises 16 residues. In DNA, the CDR3 is TGTGCCAGCAGTCATCAGACAGGTTCGGGGAACACTGAAGCCTCCTTT. Protein: CASSHQTGSGNTEASF.

Note on this clonotype: This may stem from a read error, because a much larger clone lies one nucleotide away. The genes are TRBV28 and TRBJ2-4; either TRBD1 or TRBD2 may supply D (5 bases each). This CDR3 is built from 14 residues. In germline, CDR1 is MDHEN, CDR2 SYDVKM. CDR3 sequence reads: CANSPGGAKNIQYF. CDR3 nucleotides: TGTGCCAACAGTCCTGGGGGAGCCAAAAACATTCAGTACTTC. The complete variable domain, with remaining parts taken from reference TRBV28 and TRBJ2-4, reads DVKVTQSSRYLVKRTGEKVFLECVQDMDHENMFWYRQDPGLGLRLIYFSYDVKMKEKGDIPEGYSVSREKKERFSLILESASTNQTSMYLCANSPGGAKNIQYFGAGTRLSVL.

This clonotype came up a few times. Here the CDR3 DNA reads TGTGCCAGCAGTCCCGGGACCATCAATGAGCAGTTCTTC. Residues: CASSPGTINEQFF. The rearrangement uses TRBV28 and TRBJ2-1; D may match TRBD1 or TRBD2 (5 bases each). Germline V gene lookup returns CDR1 MDHEN and CDR2 SYDVKM. The CDR3 runs to 13 residues. The V gene lost 5 bases and the J gene lost 6 bases, with 11 bases spanning the gap.

As regards this clonotype: A much bigger clone sits one base away, suggesting this may be a read error. V gene TRBV30 combines with J gene TRBJ2-3, with D possibly being TRBD2 (5 bases). Germline lookup yields CDR1 GTSNPN and CDR2 SVGIG (reference sequence). With 0 bases removed from V and 2 bases from J, the gap between germline ends came to 12 bases. CDR3 size: 15 residues. In DNA form, the CDR3 reads TGTGCCTGGAGTGTACCCCTAGCTCTCACAGATACGCAGTATTTT. The encoded protein is CAWSVPLALTDTQYF.